Listed below are T cell receptor beta chains from one sample, sequenced in a study of CD8+ T cells in alopecia areata. Profiling relied on immunoSEQ multiplex PCR, and the TCRdb table lists in-frame clones only, not all of them. The data show 7,500 to 10,000 clones, 50% to 70% seen once. Sequencing was performed on skin. The receptors come from a human donor with alopecia areata. The CDR3 runs from the conserved cysteine through the conserved F or W. The order of the fields is clone size, V gene, J gene, D gene, CDR3 DNA, CDR3 protein. D genes are given only for firm matches. Clone sizes are given selectively: once, few, many, or a class where the clone is expanded.

size: -; V: TRBV5-1; J: TRBJ2-7; D: -; DNA: TGCGCCAGCAGCTTGGCCGGGGACTTCTACTACGAGCAGTACTTC; CDR3: CASSLAGDFYYEQYF
size: large; V: TRBV28; J: TRBJ2-2; D: -; DNA: TGTGCCAGCAGTTTATGGCAGGGGACCACCGGGGAGCTGTTTTTT; CDR3: CASSLWQGTTGELFF
size: -; V: TRBV9; J: TRBJ2-5; D: -; DNA: TGTGCCAGCAGCGTAGCAGGCCATCAACAACAAGAGACCCAGTACTTC; CDR3: CASSVAGHQQQETQYF
size: -; V: TRBV7-2; J: TRBJ2-7; D: TRBD2; DNA: TGTGCCAGCAGCTTTTCCCCGTTGCGGGGGGGCGGCTACGAGCAGTACTTC; CDR3: CASSFSPLRGGGYEQYF
size: -; V: TRBV28; J: TRBJ2-3; D: -; DNA: TGTGCCAGCAGCCTCTCGTGGGGCTCCCACACAGATACGCAGTATTTT; CDR3: CASSLSWGSHTDTQYF
size: -; V: TRBV9; J: TRBJ1-1; D: -; DNA: TGTGCCAGCAGCGCCGGACAGAACACTGAAGCTTTCTTT; CDR3: CASSAGQNTEAFF
size: -; V: TRBV23-1; J: TRBJ2-3; D: TRBD1; DNA: TGCGCCAGCAGTCAACCCGGGACAGCCACAGATACGCAGTATTTT; CDR3: CASSQPGTATDTQYF
size: -; V: TRBV10-3; J: TRBJ2-7; D: TRBD2; DNA: TGTGCCATCAGCCTAGCGGGGGGTCGGGACGAGCAGTACTTC; CDR3: CAISLAGGRDEQYF
size: -; V: TRBV7-2; J: TRBJ2-5; D: TRBD1; DNA: TGTGCCAGCAGCTTTTGGACAGGGAGATACGAGACCCAGTACTTC; CDR3: CASSFWTGRYETQYF
size: few; V: TRBV9; J: TRBJ2-3; D: TRBD2; DNA: TGTGCCAGCAGCGCGGGACTAACCACAGATACGCAGTATTTT; CDR3: CASSAGLTTDTQYF
size: once; V: TRBV11-2; J: TRBJ2-2; D: -; DNA: TGTGCCAGCAGCTTAGTGAACACCGGGGAGCTGTTTTTT; CDR3: CASSLVNTGELFF
size: -; V: TRBV4-1; J: TRBJ2-3; D: TRBD2; DNA: TGCGCCAGCAGCCAAGCCGGACTAGCGGGAGGGCCCACTAGCACAGATACGCAGTATTTT; CDR3: CASSQAGLAGGPTSTDTQYF
size: few; V: TRBV7-9; J: TRBJ1-1; D: -; DNA: TGTGCCAGCATCGACGATACGTACACTGAAGCTTTCTTT; CDR3: CASIDDTYTEAFF
size: -; V: TRBV23-1; J: TRBJ1-3; D: -; DNA: TGCGCCAGCACCCGGTGCTCTGGAAACACCATATATTTT; CDR3: CASTRCSGNTIYF
size: few; V: TRBV5-1; J: TRBJ2-7; D: TRBD2; DNA: TGCGCCAGCAGCTCAGGGACTAGCGCTTACGAGCAGTACTTC; CDR3: CASSSGTSAYEQYF
size: -; V: TRBV29-1; J: TRBJ1-2; D: -; DNA: TGCAGCGTTGAACAGGCCCCGGTCTATGGCTACACCTTC; CDR3: CSVEQAPVYGYTF
size: -; V: TRBV20-1; J: TRBJ1-2; D: -; DNA: TGCAGTGCTAGGACGGCGGCAGGCTACACCTTC; CDR3: CSARTAAGYTF
size: -; V: TRBV27; J: TRBJ2-5; D: TRBD1; DNA: TGTGCCAGCAGAGGTGCAGGGGGCGCAAGGGAGACCCAGTACTTC; CDR3: CASRGAGGARETQYF
size: -; V: TRBV6-5; J: TRBJ2-6; D: -; DNA: TGTGCCAGCAGTTACTCTTTGGGGGCCAACGTCCTGACTTTC; CDR3: CASSYSLGANVLTF
size: -; V: TRBV5-4; J: TRBJ2-2; D: -; DNA: TGTGCCAGCAGCTTGACTGGGGGACGAACCGGGGAGCTGTTTTTT; CDR3: CASSLTGGRTGELFF
size: -; V: TRBV5-1; J: TRBJ2-5; D: TRBD1; DNA: TGCGCCAGCAGCTTGAATAGGGGGCCTCAAGAGACCCAGTACTTC; CDR3: CASSLNRGPQETQYF
size: -; V: TRBV6-5; J: TRBJ1-1; D: -; DNA: TGTGCCAGCAGTCCTTCGAGGACTGAAGCTTTCTTT; CDR3: CASSPSRTEAFF